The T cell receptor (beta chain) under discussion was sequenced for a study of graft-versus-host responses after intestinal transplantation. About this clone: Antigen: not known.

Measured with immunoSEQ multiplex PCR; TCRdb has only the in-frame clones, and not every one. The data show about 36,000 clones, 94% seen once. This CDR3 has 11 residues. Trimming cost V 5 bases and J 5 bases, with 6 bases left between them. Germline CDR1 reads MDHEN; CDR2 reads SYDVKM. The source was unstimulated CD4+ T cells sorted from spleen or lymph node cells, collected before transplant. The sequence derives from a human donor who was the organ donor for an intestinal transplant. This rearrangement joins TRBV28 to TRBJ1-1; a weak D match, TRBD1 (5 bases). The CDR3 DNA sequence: TGTGCCAGCAGTCGGGGGACTGAAGCTTTCTTT. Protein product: CASSRGTEAFF.